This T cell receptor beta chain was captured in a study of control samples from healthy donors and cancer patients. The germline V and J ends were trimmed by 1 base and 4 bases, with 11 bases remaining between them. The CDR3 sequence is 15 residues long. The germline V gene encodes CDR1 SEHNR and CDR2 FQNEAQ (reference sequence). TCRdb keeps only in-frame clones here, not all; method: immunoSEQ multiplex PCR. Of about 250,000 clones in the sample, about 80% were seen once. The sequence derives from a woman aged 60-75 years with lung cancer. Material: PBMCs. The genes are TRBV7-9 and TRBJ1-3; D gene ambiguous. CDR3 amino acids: CASSLDDGAGNTIYF. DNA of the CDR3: TGTGCCAGCAGCTTAGACGATGGAGCCGGAAACACCATATATTTT.